The clone carrying this TCR beta chain has ten or more counts. The antigen remains unidentified. This record belongs to a study of PD-L1 blockade in urothelial cancer. Study observations and caveats: More tumor-infiltrating T lymphocytes were found in patients who had durable benefit.

This table comes from immunoSEQ multiplex PCR, and its TCRdb copy is limited to in-frame clones, with some not included. The sample has about 32,000 clones; about a third are singletons. The sequence was obtained from a man aged 60 to 75 with urothelial cancer. This specimen was tumor tissue, taken before atezolizumab (anti-PD-L1) treatment.

CDR3 loop: CASSDGQYGYTF. The DNA for the CDR3 is TGTGCCAGCAGTGATGGACAGTATGGCTACACCTTC. The chain has TRBV6-8 and TRBJ1-2; D possibly corresponds to TRBD1 (6 bases). The CDR3 consists of 12 residues. Deletions cut 5 bases from V and 5 bases from J, with 9 bases between. Germline loops: CDR1 MNHGY, CDR2 SAAAGT.